The source of this T cell receptor (beta chain) is a study of blood T cell repertoires in COVID-19 (TCRdb year 2020). Broadly, across the study: Collaborator samples came from the United States, Italy and Spain and covered acute and convalescent phases of COVID-19. The prospective study material was composed of cDNA or gDNA derived from T cells, B-cell-depleted T cells, or PBMCs. The dataset comprised deeply sampled blood TCRbeta repertoires from subjects exposed to, actively infected with, or recovered from COVID-19. A freely available public database, intended as a resource for researchers studying the immune response to SARS-CoV-2, is where the repertoires were released. The samples were drawn from the first 160 participants of the ongoing ImmuneRACE study and from roughly 1,300 subjects provided by 6 global collaborators. Nearly every sample came with metadata listing a de-identified subject ID, COVID-19 status, age in years and sex. Where available, HLA class I and class II types were obtained from metadata supplied by the sample provider rather than from assay-based typing.

The immunoSEQ Assay, a bias-controlled multiplex PCR, was used to amplify TCRbeta CDR3 regions from genomic DNA. Under the source paper's analysis protocol: Within the assay, amplification of reference gene primers was used to estimate how many nucleated cells each sample contained. To quantify the absolute abundance of each unique TCRbeta CDR3 rearrangement, sequence reads were collapsed and filtered. For each sample, productive Simpson clonality was calculated as the square root of Simpson's diversity index across productive rearrangements. Drawn from immuneACCESS, this table holds only the in-frame rearrangements with V and J called that TCRdb kept. Clones are partly lost; checked studies trace under half to an unresolved V gene and leave the rest unexplained. V, J and clone size were drawn from that table, and D and trimming were deduced from the DNA. The sample yields about 130,000 clones; approximately 80% were counted once. The top ten clones comprise under 9.5% of the sample.

Enrolling through a virtual design, the prospective study's participants ranged in age from about 18 to 100 years and lived across about two dozen United States geographic areas. Cohort assignment in the prospective study relied on participant-reported clinical history from a screening survey and a study questionnaire. Recovered participants in ImmuneRACE Cohort 3 were defined by two consecutive negative NP/OP PCR tests, clearance by a healthcare professional, or resolution of symptoms. In the prospective study, whole blood, serum and a nasopharyngeal or oropharyngeal swab were collected from each participant by mobile phlebotomists. Additional blood draws and questionnaires over an approximately 2-month period could optionally be provided by prospective study participants. Prospective study blood samples were shipped either frozen or at room temperature before DNA extraction. On this clone: It lacks a known antigen. No per-base quality is available; no much larger clone lies one base away.

Study-level results and caveats: Clinical and demographic metadata were provided uncurated, with the amount varying by source and participant.

This receptor was obtained from a man aged 50 to 59 who had recovered from COVID-19. Sequenced: PBMCs or T cells enriched from blood (not recorded which).

The CDR3 has the sequence CASTATRQEGEKLFF. At the DNA level, the sequence is TGTGCCAGCACCGCTACGCGGCAGGAGGGGGAAAAACTGTTTTTT. The sequence links TRBV3-1 (or the pseudogene TRBV3-2) to TRBJ1-4; the best D guess is TRBD1, with 5 bases matching. Trimming at the junction amounts to 7 bases on V and 8 bases on J, and the germline ends lie 20 bases apart. The germline V gene (reference sequence) specifies LGHDT as CDR1 and YNNKEL as CDR2. Spanning cysteine to phenylalanine, the CDR3 consists of 15 amino acids. Solely the CDR3 DNA is kept, with 45 bases framed from the first base.